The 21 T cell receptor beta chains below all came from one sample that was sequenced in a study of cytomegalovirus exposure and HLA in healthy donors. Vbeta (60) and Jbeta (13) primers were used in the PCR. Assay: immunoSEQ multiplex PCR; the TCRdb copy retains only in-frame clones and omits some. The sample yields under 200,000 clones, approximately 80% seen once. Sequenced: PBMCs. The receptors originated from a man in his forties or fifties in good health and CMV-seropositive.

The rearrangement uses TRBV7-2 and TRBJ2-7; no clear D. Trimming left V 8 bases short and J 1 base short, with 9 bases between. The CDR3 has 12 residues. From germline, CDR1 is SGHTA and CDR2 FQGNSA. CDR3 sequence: CASQTRSYEQYF. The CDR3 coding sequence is TGTGCCAGCCAAACGAGGTCCTACGAGCAGTACTTC.

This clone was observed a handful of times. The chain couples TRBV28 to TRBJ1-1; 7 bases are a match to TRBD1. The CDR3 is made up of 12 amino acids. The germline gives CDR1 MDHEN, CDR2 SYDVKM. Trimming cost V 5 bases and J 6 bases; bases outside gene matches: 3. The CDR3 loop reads CASSQGVSEAFF. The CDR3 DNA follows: TGTGCCAGCAGTCAGGGGGTGTCTGAAGCTTTCTTT.

The CDR3 here is CSVIRLSSYEQYF. CDR3 coding DNA: TGCAGCGTGATTCGACTGAGCTCCTACGAGCAGTACTTC. This chain joins TRBV29-1 and TRBJ2-7, with D unclear. Germline lookup yields CDR1 SQVTM and CDR2 ANQGSEA. The ends were cut back, 6 bases at V and 0 bases at J, with 12 bases in the middle. CDR3 length: 13 residues.

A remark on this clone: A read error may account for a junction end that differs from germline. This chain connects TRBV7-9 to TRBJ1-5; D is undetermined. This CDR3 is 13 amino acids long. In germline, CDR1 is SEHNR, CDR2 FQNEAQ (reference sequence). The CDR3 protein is CTSSFDGVQPQHF. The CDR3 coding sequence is TGTACCAGCAGCTTCGACGGGGTTCAGCCCCAGCATTTT.

This CDR3 reads CASRNRGNEKLFF. The DNA of the CDR3 is TGTGCCAGCAGAAACAGGGGGAATGAAAAACTGTTTTTT. The chain combines TRBV27 with TRBJ1-4; 8 bases match TRBD1. V lost 6 bases to trimming and J lost 5 bases; unmatched junction nucleotides: 2. The CDR3 runs to 13 residues. Germline CDR1 reads MNHEY; CDR2 reads SMNVEV (reference sequence).

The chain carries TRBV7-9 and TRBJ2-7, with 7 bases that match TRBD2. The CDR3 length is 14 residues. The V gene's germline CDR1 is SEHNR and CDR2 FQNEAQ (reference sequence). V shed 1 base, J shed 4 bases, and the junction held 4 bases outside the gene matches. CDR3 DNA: TGTGCCAGCAGCTTAGTTGGGGGGGTATACGAGCAGTACTTC. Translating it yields CASSLVGGVYEQYF.

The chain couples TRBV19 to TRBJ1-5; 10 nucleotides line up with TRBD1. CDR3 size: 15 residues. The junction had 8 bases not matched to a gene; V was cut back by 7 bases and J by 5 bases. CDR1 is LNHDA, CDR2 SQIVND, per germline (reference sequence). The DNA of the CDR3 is TGTGCCAGTACCCCCGGGACAGGGGTATATCAGCCCCAGCATTTT. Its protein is CASTPGTGVYQPQHF.

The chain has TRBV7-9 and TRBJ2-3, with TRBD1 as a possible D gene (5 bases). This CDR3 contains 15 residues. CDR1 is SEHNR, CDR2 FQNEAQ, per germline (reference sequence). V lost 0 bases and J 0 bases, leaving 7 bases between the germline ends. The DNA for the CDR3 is TGTGCCAGCAGCTTAGCTCAGGGTAGCACAGATACGCAGTATTTT. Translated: CASSLAQGSTDTQYF.

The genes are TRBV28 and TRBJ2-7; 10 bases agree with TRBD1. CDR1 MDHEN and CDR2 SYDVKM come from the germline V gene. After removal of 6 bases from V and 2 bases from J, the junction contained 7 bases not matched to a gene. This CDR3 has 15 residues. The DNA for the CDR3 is TGTGCCAGCAGGGTCGGGACAGGGGAAACCTACGAGCAGTACTTC. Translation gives CASRVGTGETYEQYF. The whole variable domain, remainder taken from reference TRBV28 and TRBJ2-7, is DVKVTQSSRYLVKRTGEKVFLECVQDMDHENMFWYRQDPGLGLRLIYFSYDVKMKEKGDIPEGYSVSREKKERFSLILESASTNQTSMYLCASRVGTGETYEQYFGPGTRLTVT.

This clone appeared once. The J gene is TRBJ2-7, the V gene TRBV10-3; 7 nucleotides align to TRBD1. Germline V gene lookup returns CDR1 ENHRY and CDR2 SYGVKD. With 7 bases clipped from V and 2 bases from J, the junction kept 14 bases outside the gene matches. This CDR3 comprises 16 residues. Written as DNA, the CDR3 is TGTGCCATCACCTCCGAAGGGTGGGACAGTACCTACGAGCAGTACTTC. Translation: CAITSEGWDSTYEQYF.

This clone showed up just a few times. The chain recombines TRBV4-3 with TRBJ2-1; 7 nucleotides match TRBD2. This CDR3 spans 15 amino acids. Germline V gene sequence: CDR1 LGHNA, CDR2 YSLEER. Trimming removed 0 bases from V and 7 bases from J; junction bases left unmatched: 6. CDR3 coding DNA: TGCGCCAGCAGCCAAGATAGACTAGCTAATAATGAGCAGTTCTTC. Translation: CASSQDRLANNEQFF.

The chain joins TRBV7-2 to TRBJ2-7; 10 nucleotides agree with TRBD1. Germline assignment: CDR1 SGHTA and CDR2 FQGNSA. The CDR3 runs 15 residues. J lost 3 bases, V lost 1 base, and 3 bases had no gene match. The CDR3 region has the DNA TGTGCCAGCAGCTTAGGGGGGACAGGGGTCTACGAGCAGTACTTC. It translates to CASSLGGTGVYEQYF.

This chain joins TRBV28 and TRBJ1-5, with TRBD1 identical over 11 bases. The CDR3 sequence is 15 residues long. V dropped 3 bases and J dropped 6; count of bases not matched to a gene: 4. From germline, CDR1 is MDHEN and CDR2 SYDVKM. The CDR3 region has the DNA TGTGCCAGCAGTTTCGGACAGGGGGCGGTTCAGCCCCAGCATTTT. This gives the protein CASSFGQGAVQPQHF.

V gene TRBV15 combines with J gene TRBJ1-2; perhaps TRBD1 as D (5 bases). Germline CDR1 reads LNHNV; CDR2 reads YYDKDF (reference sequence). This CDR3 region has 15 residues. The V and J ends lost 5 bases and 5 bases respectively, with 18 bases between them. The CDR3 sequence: CATSSRAGITYGYTF. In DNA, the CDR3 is TGTGCCACCAGCTCCCGGGCAGGGATTACGTATGGCTACACCTTC. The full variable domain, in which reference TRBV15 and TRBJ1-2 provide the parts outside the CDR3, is DAMVIQNPRYQVTQFGKPVTLSCSQTLNHNVMYWYQQKSSQAPKLLFHYYDKDFNNEADTPDNFQSRRPNTSFCFLDIRSPGLGDTAMYLCATSSRAGITYGYTFGSGTRLTVV.

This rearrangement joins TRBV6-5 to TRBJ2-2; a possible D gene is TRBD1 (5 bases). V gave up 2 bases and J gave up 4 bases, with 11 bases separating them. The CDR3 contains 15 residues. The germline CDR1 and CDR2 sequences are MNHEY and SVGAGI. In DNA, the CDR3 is TGTGCCAGCAGTTACGGAGACAGATCCACCGGGGAGCTGTTTTTT. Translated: CASSYGDRSTGELFF.

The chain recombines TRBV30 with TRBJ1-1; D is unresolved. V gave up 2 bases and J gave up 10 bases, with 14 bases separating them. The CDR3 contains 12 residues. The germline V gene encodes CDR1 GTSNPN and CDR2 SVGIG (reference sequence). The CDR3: CAWSLGGFGAFF. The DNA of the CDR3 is TGTGCCTGGAGTTTGGGAGGGTTTGGAGCTTTCTTT.

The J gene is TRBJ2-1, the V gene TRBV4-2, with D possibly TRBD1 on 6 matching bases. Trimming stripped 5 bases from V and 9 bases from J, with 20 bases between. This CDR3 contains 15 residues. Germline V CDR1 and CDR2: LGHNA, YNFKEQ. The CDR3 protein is CASSEPGTSVGEQFF. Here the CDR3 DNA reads TGTGCCAGCAGCGAGCCCGGGACATCCGTCGGTGAGCAGTTCTTC.

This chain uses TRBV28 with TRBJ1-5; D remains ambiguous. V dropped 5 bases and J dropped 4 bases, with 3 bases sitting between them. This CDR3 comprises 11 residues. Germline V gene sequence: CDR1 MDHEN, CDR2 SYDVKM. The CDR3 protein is CASSENQPQHF. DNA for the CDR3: TGTGCCAGCAGTGAGAATCAGCCCCAGCATTTT.

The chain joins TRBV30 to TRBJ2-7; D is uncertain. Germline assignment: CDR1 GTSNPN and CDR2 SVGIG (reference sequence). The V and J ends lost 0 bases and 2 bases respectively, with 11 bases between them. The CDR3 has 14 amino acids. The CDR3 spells CAWSVEPNTYEQYF. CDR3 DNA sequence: TGTGCCTGGAGTGTAGAACCCAACACCTACGAGCAGTACTTC.

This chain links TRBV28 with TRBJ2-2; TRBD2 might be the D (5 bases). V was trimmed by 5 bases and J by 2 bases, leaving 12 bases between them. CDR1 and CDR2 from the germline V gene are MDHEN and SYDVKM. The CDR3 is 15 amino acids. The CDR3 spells CASSPLESNTGELFF. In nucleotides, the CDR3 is TGTGCCAGCAGTCCACTAGAATCAAACACCGGGGAGCTGTTTTTT.

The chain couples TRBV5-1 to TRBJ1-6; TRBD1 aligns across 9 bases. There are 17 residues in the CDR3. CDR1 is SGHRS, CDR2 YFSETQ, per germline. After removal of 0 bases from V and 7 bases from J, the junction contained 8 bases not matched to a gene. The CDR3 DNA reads TGCGCCAGCAGCTTGGCCTCTAACGGACAGGGGAATTCACCCCTCCACTTT. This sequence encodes CASSLASNGQGNSPLHF.